Listed here are 15 T cell receptor beta chains from one sample, sequenced in a study of T cells in Graves' hyperthyroidism and ophthalmopathy. Using RNA transcripts as the source, TCR beta CDR3 regions were amplified. RT-PCR in the first round (using the HTBI primer set) targeted the TCR CDR3. MiXCR, run by TCRdb on the multiplex PCR reads, gives a single entry per CDR3 protein. The table includes around 290,000 distinct CDR3 sequences, over 15% detected once. The material sequenced was blood. These receptors all come from a woman aged 60 to 75 with Graves' ophthalmopathy.

This clonotype was observed at least ten times. The chain employs TRBV12-3 or TRBV12-4 and TRBJ2-1, with TRBD2 matching 11 bases. Unmatched junction bases numbered 18, after V lost 5 bases and J lost 9 bases. This CDR3 spans 18 amino acids. The CDR3 nucleotides are TGTGCCAGCAGTCCGCGGCGGTGGGTAGCGGGGGGGCCGGGTGAGCAGTTCTTC. Translated: CASSPRRWVAGGPGEQFF.

To note about this clonotype: The conserved phenylalanine or tryptophan normally closing the CDR3 is absent here, so this likely arose from a read error. The rearrangement links TRBV12-3 or TRBV12-4 to TRBJ1-1; D is unresolved. V was clipped by 0 bases and J by 1 base, with 6 bases between them. This CDR3 spans 14 amino acids. The CDR3 loop reads CASSLAPGNTEAFL. The DNA for the CDR3 is TGTGCCAGCAGTTTAGCGCCGGGGAACACTGAAGCTTTCCTT.

This clonotype has a count of ten or more. The chain uses TRBV12-5 and TRBJ2-7, with 8 positions matching TRBD1. The CDR3 runs 14 residues. Germline V gives CDR1 LGHNT, CDR2 FRNRAP. V lost 3 bases, J lost 0 bases, and 1 base stayed unmatched. Here the CDR3 reads CASGFDRGSYEQYF. The CDR3 DNA is TGTGCTAGTGGTTTCGACAGGGGCTCCTACGAGCAGTACTTC.

This clonotype has a count of ten or more. The V gene is TRBV12-3 or TRBV12-4, the J gene TRBJ1-5; D gene unclear. V lost 6 bases and J 1 base, leaving 13 bases between the germline ends. The CDR3 spans 15 residues. CDR3: CASSPQVASNQPQHF. CDR3 DNA sequence: TGTGCCAGCAGCCCCCAGGTGGCGAGCAATCAGCCCCAGCATTTT.

This clonotype has at least ten counts. The chain carries TRBV5-1 and TRBJ1-1; 9 positions agree with TRBD1. V was clipped by 4 bases and J by 5 bases; unmatched bases: 6. This CDR3 contains 14 residues. Germline V gives CDR1 SGHRS, CDR2 YFSETQ. The CDR3 is CASSAQGAGTEAFF. In DNA, the CDR3 is TGCGCCAGCAGCGCACAGGGGGCGGGGACTGAAGCTTTCTTT.

This clonotype was seen only a few times. The chain employs TRBV9 and TRBJ2-1; TRBD1 agrees at 10 bases. CDR3 length equals 14 residues. With V trimmed by 2 bases and J by 5 bases, 1 base remained unmatched. Per the germline V gene, CDR1 is SGDLS and CDR2 is YYNGEE. Here the CDR3 DNA reads TGTGCCAGCAGCGTCGGGACAGGGGACAATGAGCAGTTCTTC. Translating gives CASSVGTGDNEQFF.

The genes are TRBV19 and TRBJ2-1, with D tentatively TRBD2 (5 bases). The CDR3 loop spans 14 amino acids. Germline V gene lookup returns CDR1 LNHDA and CDR2 SQIVND (reference sequence). V was cut by 6 bases and J by 2 bases, with 11 bases left in between. CDR3 amino acids: CASSTTGTYNEQFF. The CDR3 region has the DNA TGTGCCAGTAGCACCACCGGGACCTACAATGAGCAGTTCTTC.

This clonotype was recorded a few times. V gene TRBV7-8 combines with J gene TRBJ2-4, with 7 positions matching TRBD1. CDR3 size: 15 residues. Trimming removed 5 bases from V and 1 base from J; junction bases left unmatched: 5. Looked up from germline, CDR1 is SGHVS and CDR2 is FQNEAQ. For the CDR3, the DNA is TGTGCCAGCAGCGAAGAGACAGGGGCCAAAAACATTCAGTACTTC. It is translated as CASSEETGAKNIQYF.

There are many counts of this clonotype. The genes are TRBV18 and TRBJ1-1; D uncertain. The CDR3 has 10 residues. The germline V gene has CDR1 KGHSH and CDR2 LQKENI. With 5 bases removed from V and 4 bases from J, the gap between germline ends came to 2 bases. The CDR3 sequence is CASSSTEAFF. The CDR3 DNA reads as TGTGCCAGCTCAAGCACTGAAGCTTTCTTT.

A note on this clonotype: The conserved closing phenylalanine or tryptophan is absent in this CDR3, likely reflecting a read error. In DNA, the CDR3 is TGTGCCAGCAGTGAATCCCCCTCACCCTATGGCTACACCCTC. This codes for CASSESPSPYGYTL. The chain has TRBV6-1 and TRBJ1-2, with D hard to call. Trimming stripped 2 bases from V and 4 bases from J, with 11 bases between. The CDR3 has 14 amino acids. Germline V gene sequence: CDR1 MNHNS, CDR2 SASEGT.

This clonotype was counted at least ten times. This chain joins TRBV12-3 or TRBV12-4 and TRBJ2-7; no clear D gene. With 7 bases removed from V and 3 bases from J, the gap between germline ends came to 13 bases. The CDR3 extends over 13 amino acids. The CDR3 DNA reads as TGTGCCAGCAAGGCTCAGGACCTCTACGAGCAGTACTTC. Residues: CASKAQDLYEQYF.

The chain recombines TRBV19 with TRBJ1-5; D may be TRBD1 (5 bases). Between the trimmed V and J ends, which lost 5 bases and 4 bases, there was a span of 12 bases. The CDR3 runs to 14 residues. Germline lookup yields CDR1 LNHDA and CDR2 SQIVND (reference sequence). CDR3 DNA sequence: TGTGCCAGTAGTTACCCAGGGCGGAATCAGCCCCAGCATTTT. This encodes CASSYPGRNQPQHF.

This clonotype was recorded at least ten times. CDR3 DNA: TGTGCCAGCAGCTTAGAGGGGACAGGGGTCCATCAGCCCCAGCATTTT. Its translation: CASSLEGTGVHQPQHF. The chain employs TRBV7-6 and TRBJ1-5; 10 bases are a match to TRBD1. CDR3 length: 16 residues. Trimming cost V 1 base and J 5 bases; bases outside gene matches: 5. The germline V gene encodes CDR1 SGHVS and CDR2 FNYEAQ.

This chain connects TRBV5-1 to TRBJ1-4, with TRBD1 identical over 9 bases. V lost 4 bases and J lost 4; bases outside the gene matches: 17. From germline, CDR1 is SGHRS and CDR2 YFSETQ. This CDR3 is built from 19 residues. The CDR3 loop reads CASSPLPGQGARRNEKLFF. CDR3 sequence (DNA): TGCGCCAGCAGCCCCCTCCCGGGACAGGGAGCCCGTCGTAATGAAAAACTGTTTTTT.

The chain is built from TRBV5-1 and TRBJ1-6; D remains ambiguous. This CDR3 has 17 amino acids. The germline V gene encodes CDR1 SGHRS and CDR2 YFSETQ. V lost 0 bases, J lost 2 bases, and 12 bases lay in between. As DNA, the CDR3 is TGCGCCAGCAGCTTGGCAAGCGCAACAGCCTATAATTCACCCCTCCACTTT. It translates to CASSLASATAYNSPLHF.